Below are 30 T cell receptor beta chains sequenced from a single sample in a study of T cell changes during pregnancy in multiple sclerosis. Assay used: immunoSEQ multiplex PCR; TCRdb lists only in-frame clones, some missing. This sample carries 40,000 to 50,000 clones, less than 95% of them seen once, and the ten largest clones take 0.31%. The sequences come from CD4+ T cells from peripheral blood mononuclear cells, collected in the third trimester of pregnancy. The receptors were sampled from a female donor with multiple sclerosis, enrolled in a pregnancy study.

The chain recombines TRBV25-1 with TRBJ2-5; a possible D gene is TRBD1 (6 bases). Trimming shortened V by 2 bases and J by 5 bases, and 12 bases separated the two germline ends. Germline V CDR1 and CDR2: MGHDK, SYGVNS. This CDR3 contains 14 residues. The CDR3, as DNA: TGTGCCAGCAGTGAACAGGGGTTTCGGGAGACCCAGTACTTC. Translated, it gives CASSEQGFRETQYF.

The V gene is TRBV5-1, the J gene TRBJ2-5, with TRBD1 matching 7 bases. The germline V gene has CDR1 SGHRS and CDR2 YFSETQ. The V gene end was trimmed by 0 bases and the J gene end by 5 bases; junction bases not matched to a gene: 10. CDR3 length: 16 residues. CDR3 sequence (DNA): TGCGCCAGCAGCTTGGAGGCGCAGGGGGTGAGGGAGACCCAGTACTTC. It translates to CASSLEAQGVRETQYF.

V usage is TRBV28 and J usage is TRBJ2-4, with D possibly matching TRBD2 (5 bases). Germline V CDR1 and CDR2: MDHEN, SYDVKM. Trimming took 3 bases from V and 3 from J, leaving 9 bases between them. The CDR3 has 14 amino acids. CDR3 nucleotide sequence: TGTGCCAGCAGTTTTGAGGGATACAAAAACATTCAGTACTTC. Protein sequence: CASSFEGYKNIQYF.

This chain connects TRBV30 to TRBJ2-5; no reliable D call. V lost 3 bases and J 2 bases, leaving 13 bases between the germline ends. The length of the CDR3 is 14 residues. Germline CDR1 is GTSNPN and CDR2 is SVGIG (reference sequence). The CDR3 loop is CAWRSMASQETQYF. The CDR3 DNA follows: TGTGCCTGGAGGTCTATGGCTAGTCAAGAGACCCAGTACTTC.

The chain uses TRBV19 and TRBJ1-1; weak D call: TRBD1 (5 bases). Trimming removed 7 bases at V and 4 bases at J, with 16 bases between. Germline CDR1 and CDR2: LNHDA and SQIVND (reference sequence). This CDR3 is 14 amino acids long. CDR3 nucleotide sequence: TGTGCCAGTACCAGAATGGGGGGAGGCACTGAAGCTTTCTTT. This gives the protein CASTRMGGGTEAFF.

Here the CDR3 reads CASSDGWKETQYF. For the CDR3, the DNA is TGTGCCAGCAGCGACGGGTGGAAGGAGACCCAGTACTTC. V and J are TRBV11-2 and TRBJ2-5, with D unresolved. The CDR3 loop spans 13 amino acids. V was trimmed by 5 bases and J by 5 bases, leaving 12 bases between them. Germline V CDR1 and CDR2: SGHAT, FQNNGV.

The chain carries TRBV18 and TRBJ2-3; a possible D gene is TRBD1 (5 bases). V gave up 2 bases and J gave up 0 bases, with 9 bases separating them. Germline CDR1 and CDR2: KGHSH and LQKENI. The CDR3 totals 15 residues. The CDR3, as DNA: TGTGCCAGCTCACCAAAGAGACAGAGCACAGATACGCAGTATTTT. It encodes CASSPKRQSTDTQYF.

The CDR3 loop reads CASSLALRRDLNSPLHF. The CDR3 DNA reads as TGTGCCAGCAGCTTAGCCCTCCGGCGGGACCTAAATTCACCCCTCCACTTT. This sequence joins TRBV7-6 and TRBJ1-6; D might be TRBD1 (5 bases). V dropped 0 bases and J dropped 7 bases, with 16 bases sitting between them. Germline loops: CDR1 SGHVS, CDR2 FNYEAQ. This CDR3 has 17 amino acids.

The CDR3 nucleotides are TGTGCCAGCAGCTCTTCAGTGAGCACAGATACGCAGTATTTT. Translated: CASSSSVSTDTQYF. The chain is built from TRBV7-7 and TRBJ2-3, with D unresolved. The germline gives CDR1 SSHAT, CDR2 FNYEAQ (reference sequence). This CDR3 contains 14 residues. The V and J ends lost 4 bases and 0 bases respectively, with 8 bases between them.

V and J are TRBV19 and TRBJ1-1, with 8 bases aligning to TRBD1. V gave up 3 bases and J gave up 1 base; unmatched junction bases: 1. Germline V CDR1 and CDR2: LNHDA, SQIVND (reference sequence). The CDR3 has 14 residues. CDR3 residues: CASSIGTGNTEAFF. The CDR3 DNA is TGTGCCAGTAGTATCGGGACAGGGAACACTGAAGCTTTCTTT.

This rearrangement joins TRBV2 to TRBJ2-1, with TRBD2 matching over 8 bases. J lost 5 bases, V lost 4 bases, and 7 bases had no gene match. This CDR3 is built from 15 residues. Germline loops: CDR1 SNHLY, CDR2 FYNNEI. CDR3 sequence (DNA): TGTGCCAGCAGTGTTTATACTAGCGGCAACAATGAGCAGTTCTTC. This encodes CASSVYTSGNNEQFF.

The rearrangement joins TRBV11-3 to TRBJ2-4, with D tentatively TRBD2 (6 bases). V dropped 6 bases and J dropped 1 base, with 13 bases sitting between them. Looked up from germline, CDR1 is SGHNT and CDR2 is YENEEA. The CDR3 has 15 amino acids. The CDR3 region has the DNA TGTGCCAGCAGTTACGGGGGAAAGGCCAAAAACATTCAGTACTTC. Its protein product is CASSYGGKAKNIQYF.

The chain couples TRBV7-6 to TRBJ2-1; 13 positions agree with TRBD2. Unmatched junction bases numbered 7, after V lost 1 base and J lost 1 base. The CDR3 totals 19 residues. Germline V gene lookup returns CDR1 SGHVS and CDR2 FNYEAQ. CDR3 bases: TGTGCCAGCAGCTTAGGACTAGCGGGAGGAGGAGGTTCCTACAATGAGCAGTTCTTC. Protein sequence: CASSLGLAGGGGSYNEQFF.

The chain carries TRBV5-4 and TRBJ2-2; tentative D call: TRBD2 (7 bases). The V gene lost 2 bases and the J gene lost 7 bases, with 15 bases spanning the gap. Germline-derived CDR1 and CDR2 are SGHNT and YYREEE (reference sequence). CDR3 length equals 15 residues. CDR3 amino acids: CASSLPAGAGGELFF. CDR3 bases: TGTGCCAGCAGCTTACCTGCGGGGGCGGGCGGGGAGCTGTTTTTT.

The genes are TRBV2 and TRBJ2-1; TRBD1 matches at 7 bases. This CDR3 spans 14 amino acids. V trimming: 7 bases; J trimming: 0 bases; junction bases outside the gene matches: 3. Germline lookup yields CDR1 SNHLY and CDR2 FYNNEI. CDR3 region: CASKWDSSYNEQFF. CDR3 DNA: TGTGCCAGCAAATGGGACAGCTCCTACAATGAGCAGTTCTTC.

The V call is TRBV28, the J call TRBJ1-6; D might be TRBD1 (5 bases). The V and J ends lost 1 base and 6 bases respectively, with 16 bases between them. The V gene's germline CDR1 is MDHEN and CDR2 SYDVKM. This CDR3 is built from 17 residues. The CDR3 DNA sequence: TGTGCCAGCAGTTTATTTATGTCGGGGGGTAGTAATTCACCCCTCCACTTT. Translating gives CASSLFMSGGSNSPLHF.

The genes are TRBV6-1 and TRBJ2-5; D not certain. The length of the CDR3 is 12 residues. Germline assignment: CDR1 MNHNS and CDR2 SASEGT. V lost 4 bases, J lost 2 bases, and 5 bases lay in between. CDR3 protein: CASSAQQETQYF. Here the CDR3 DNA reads TGTGCCAGCAGTGCGCAGCAAGAGACCCAGTACTTC.

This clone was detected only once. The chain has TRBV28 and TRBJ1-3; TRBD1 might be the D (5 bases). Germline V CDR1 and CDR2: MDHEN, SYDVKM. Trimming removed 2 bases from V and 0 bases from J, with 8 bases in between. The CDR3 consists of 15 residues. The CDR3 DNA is TGTGCCAGCAGTTTAGGGGGGGGCTCTGGAAACACCATATATTTT. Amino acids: CASSLGGGSGNTIYF.

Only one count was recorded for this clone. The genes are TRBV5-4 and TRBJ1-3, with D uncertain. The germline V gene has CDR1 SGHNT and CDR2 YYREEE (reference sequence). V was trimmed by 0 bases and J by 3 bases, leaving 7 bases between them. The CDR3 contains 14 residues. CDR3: CASSLERGGNTIYF. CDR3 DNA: TGTGCCAGCAGCTTGGAGCGGGGTGGAAACACCATATATTTT.

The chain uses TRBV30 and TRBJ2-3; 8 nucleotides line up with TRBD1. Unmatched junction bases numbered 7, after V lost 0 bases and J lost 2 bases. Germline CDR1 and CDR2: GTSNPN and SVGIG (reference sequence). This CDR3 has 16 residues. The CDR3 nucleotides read TGTGCCTGGAGTGTACTAGGCAGGGGGCACACAGATACGCAGTATTTT. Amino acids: CAWSVLGRGHTDTQYF.

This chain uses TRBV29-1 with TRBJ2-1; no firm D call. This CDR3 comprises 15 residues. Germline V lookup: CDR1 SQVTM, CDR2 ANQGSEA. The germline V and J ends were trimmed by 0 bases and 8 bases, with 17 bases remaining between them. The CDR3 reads CSVEDGIRSKDEQFF. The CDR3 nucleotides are TGCAGCGTTGAAGACGGAATCCGGAGTAAGGATGAGCAGTTCTTC.

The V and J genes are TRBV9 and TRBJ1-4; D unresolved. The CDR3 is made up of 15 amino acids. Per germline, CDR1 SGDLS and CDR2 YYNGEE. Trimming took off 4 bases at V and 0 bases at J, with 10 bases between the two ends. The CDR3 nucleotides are TGTGCCAGCAGCTCCCACAGTGCAACTAATGAAAAACTGTTTTTT. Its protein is CASSSHSATNEKLFF.

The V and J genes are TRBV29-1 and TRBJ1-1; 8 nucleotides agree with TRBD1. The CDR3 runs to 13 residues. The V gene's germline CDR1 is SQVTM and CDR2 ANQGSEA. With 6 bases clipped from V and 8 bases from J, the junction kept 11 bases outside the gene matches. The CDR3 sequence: CSVVAGQGSEAFF. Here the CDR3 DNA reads TGCAGCGTGGTGGCCGGACAGGGTTCCGAAGCTTTCTTT.

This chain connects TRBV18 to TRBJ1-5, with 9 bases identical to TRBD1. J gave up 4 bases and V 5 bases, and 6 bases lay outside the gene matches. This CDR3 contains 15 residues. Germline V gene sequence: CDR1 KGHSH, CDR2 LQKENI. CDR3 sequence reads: CASSEGTGLNQPQHF. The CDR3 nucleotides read TGTGCCAGCTCAGAGGGGACAGGGCTGAATCAGCCCCAGCATTTT.

The CDR3 here is CATGQGQPQHF. DNA of the CDR3: TGTGCCACAGGGCAGGGTCAGCCCCAGCATTTT. This chain joins TRBV21-1 and TRBJ1-5; TRBD1, the D gene given by the table, was not confirmed from the DNA. TRBV21-1 is a documented pseudogene. The CDR3 loop spans 11 amino acids.

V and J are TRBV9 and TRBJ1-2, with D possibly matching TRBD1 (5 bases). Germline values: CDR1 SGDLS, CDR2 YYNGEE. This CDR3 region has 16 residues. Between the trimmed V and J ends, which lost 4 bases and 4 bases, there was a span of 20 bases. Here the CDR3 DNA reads TGTGCCAGCAGCCCCCCCGTAGGGGTCTCCCTCTATGGCTACACCTTC. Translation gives CASSPPVGVSLYGYTF.

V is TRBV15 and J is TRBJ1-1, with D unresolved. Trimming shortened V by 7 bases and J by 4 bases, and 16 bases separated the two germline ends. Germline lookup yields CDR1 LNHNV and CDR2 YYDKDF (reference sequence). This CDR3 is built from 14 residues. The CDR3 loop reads CATTREAGVTEAFF. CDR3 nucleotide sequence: TGTGCCACCACCCGAGAGGCAGGTGTCACTGAAGCTTTCTTT.

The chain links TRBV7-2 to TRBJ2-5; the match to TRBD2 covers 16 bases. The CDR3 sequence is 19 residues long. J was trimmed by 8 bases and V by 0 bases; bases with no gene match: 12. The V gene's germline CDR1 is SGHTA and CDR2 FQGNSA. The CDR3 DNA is TGTGCCAGCAGCTTAGCAGGGACTAGCGGGAGGGGGATTCGGTTCACCCAGTACTTC. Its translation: CASSLAGTSGRGIRFTQYF. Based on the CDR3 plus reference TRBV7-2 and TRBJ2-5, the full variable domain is GAGVSQSPSNKVTEKGKDVELRCDPISGHTALYWYRQSLGQGLEFLIYFQGNSAPDKSGLPSDRFSAERTGGSVSTLTIQRTQQEDSAVYLCASSLAGTSGRGIRFTQYFGPGTRLLVL.

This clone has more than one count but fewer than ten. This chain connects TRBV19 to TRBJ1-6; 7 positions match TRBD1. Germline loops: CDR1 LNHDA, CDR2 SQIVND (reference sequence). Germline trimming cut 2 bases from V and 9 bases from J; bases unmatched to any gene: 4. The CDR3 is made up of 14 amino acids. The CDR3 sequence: CASSIRGPGSPLHF. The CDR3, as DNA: TGTGCCAGTAGTATAAGGGGGCCGGGTTCACCCCTCCACTTT.

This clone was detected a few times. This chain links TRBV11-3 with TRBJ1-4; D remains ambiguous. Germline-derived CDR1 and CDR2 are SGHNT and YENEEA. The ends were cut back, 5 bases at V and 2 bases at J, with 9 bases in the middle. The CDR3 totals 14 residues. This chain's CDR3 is CASSPRGTNEKLFF. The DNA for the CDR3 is TGTGCCAGCAGCCCTAGAGGCACTAATGAAAAACTGTTTTTT.